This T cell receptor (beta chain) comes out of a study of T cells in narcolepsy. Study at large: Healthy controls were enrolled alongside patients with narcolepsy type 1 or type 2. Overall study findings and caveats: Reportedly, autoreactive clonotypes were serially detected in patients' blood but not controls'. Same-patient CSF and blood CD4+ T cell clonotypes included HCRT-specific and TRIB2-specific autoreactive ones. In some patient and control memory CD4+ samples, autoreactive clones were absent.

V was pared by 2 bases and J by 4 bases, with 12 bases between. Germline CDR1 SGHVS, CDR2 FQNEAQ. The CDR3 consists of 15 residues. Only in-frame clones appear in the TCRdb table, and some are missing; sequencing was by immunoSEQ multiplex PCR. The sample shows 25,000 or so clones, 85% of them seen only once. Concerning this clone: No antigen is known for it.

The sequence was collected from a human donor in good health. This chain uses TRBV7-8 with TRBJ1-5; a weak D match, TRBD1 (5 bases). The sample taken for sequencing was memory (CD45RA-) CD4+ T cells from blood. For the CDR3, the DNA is TGTGCCAGCAGCTTATATGGTGCAGGGAATCAGCCCCAGCATTTT. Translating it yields CASSLYGAGNQPQHF.